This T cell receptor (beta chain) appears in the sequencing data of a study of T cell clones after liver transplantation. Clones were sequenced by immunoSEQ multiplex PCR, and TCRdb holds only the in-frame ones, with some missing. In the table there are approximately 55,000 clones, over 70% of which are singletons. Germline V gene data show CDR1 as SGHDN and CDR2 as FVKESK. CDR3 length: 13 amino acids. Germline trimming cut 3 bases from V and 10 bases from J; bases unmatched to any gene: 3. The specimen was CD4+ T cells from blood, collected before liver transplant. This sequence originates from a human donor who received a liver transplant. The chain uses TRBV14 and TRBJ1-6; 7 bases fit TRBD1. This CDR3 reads CASSQTGLSPLHF. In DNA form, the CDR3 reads TGTGCCAGCAGCCAGACAGGGTTATCACCCCTCCACTTT.